Listed below are T cell receptor beta chains from one sample, sequenced in a study of Tregs in tolerant kidney transplant recipients. This table comes from immunoSEQ multiplex PCR, and its TCRdb copy is limited to in-frame clones, with some not included. The sample has around 75,000 clones, roughly 91% seen once. The source material was CD4+ T cells from blood, sampled before the transplant. The source of these receptors is a human donor who received a combined kidney and bone marrow transplant. The CDR3 runs from the conserved cysteine through the conserved F or W. A D gene is named only where the DNA matches it firmly. Clone size is shown for a subset of rows, as once, few, many or a class of expanded clone.

V gene: TRBV23-1; clone size: .; D gene: .; J gene: TRBJ1-4; CDR3 DNA: TGCGCCAGCAGCCCAGCGGCAAATCCTAATGAAAAACTGTTTTTT; CDR3 protein: CASSPAANPNEKLFF
V gene: TRBV10-3; clone size: .; D gene: TRBD2; J gene: TRBJ2-7; CDR3 DNA: TGTGCCATCAGGGGGACTAGCGCGTCCTACGAGCAGTACTTC; CDR3 protein: CAIRGTSASYEQYF
V gene: TRBV7-3; clone size: .; D gene: TRBD2; J gene: TRBJ2-1; CDR3 DNA: TGTGCCAGCAGCCCAGGGACTAGAAACGAGCAGTTCTTC; CDR3 protein: CASSPGTRNEQFF
V gene: TRBV7-2; clone size: .; D gene: TRBD1; J gene: TRBJ2-7; CDR3 DNA: TGTGCCAGCAGCGGACAGGGCGGTACGGGGGAGCAGTACTTC; CDR3 protein: CASSGQGGTGEQYF
V gene: TRBV4-1; clone size: many; D gene: TRBD2; J gene: TRBJ2-7; CDR3 DNA: TGCGCCAGCAGCCAAGATGGTAGCGGGAGTTTCGAGCAGTACTTC; CDR3 protein: CASSQDGSGSFEQYF
V gene: TRBV6-5; clone size: .; D gene: TRBD2; J gene: TRBJ2-1; CDR3 DNA: TGTGCCAGCAGTTACCTGGGGACTAGCGGATCGGGGGAGCAGTTCTTC; CDR3 protein: CASSYLGTSGSGEQFF
V gene: TRBV7-8; clone size: .; D gene: TRBD2; J gene: TRBJ2-1; CDR3 DNA: TGTGCCAGCAGCCTCGGCATGGGACTAGCGGATTTCTCCTACAATGAGCAGTTCTTC; CDR3 protein: CASSLGMGLADFSYNEQFF
V gene: TRBV10-3; clone size: .; D gene: TRBD2; J gene: TRBJ2-2; CDR3 DNA: TGTGCCATCAGTTTAGCGGGGCCGAACACCGGGGAGCTGTTTTTT; CDR3 protein: CAISLAGPNTGELFF
V gene: TRBV6-1; clone size: once; D gene: .; J gene: TRBJ1-2; CDR3 DNA: TGTGCCAGCAGTGTTGACAGAGATTATGGCTACACCTTC; CDR3 protein: CASSVDRDYGYTF
V gene: TRBV7-2; clone size: .; D gene: .; J gene: TRBJ2-1; CDR3 DNA: TGTGCCAGCAGCTTAGCCATTTACAATGAGCAGTTCTTC; CDR3 protein: CASSLAIYNEQFF
V gene: TRBV2; clone size: .; D gene: TRBD1; J gene: TRBJ1-2; CDR3 DNA: TGTGCCAGCAGCGGACAGGGGGCTCTCTATGGCTACACCTTC; CDR3 protein: CASSGQGALYGYTF
V gene: TRBV7-2; clone size: .; D gene: .; J gene: TRBJ2-3; CDR3 DNA: TGTGCCAGCAGCCCCCAGGGGTCTCGAGGGCGCACAGATACGCAGTATTTT; CDR3 protein: CASSPQGSRGRTDTQYF
V gene: TRBV25-1; clone size: .; D gene: TRBD1; J gene: TRBJ2-1; CDR3 DNA: TGTGCCAGCAGTAAGACAGGGGGCTACAATGAGCAGTTCTTC; CDR3 protein: CASSKTGGYNEQFF
V gene: TRBV10-3; clone size: .; D gene: TRBD1; J gene: TRBJ2-2; CDR3 DNA: TGTGCCATCAGAACTGGACAGGGATCGAACACCGGGGAGCTGTTTTTT; CDR3 protein: CAIRTGQGSNTGELFF
V gene: TRBV5-1; clone size: .; D gene: TRBD1; J gene: TRBJ1-1; CDR3 DNA: TGCGCCAGCAGCTTCCGACAGGGTGGCACTGAAGCTTTCTTT; CDR3 protein: CASSFRQGGTEAFF
V gene: TRBV6-6; clone size: .; D gene: .; J gene: TRBJ2-5; CDR3 DNA: TGTGCCAGCAGGCTTACGGGTGGGGAGACCCAGTACTTC; CDR3 protein: CASRLTGGETQYF
V gene: TRBV28; clone size: .; D gene: .; J gene: TRBJ2-1; CDR3 DNA: TGTGCCGCGTTAAGGGACCTGAGTACAGGGTACAATGAGCAGTTCTTC; CDR3 protein: CAALRDLSTGYNEQFF
V gene: TRBV28; clone size: .; D gene: .; J gene: TRBJ1-3; CDR3 DNA: TGTGCCAGCAGATTCAACCGGGGAGGGTCCATATATTTT; CDR3 protein: CASRFNRGGSIYF
V gene: TRBV19; clone size: .; D gene: .; J gene: TRBJ2-7; CDR3 DNA: TGTGCCAGTAGTATAACAGGACCCTACGAGCAGTACTTC; CDR3 protein: CASSITGPYEQYF
V gene: TRBV5-4; clone size: .; D gene: .; J gene: TRBJ2-7; CDR3 DNA: TGTGCCAGCAGCTCCCAGACAGGTGCACCCTCCTACGAGCAGTACTTC; CDR3 protein: CASSSQTGAPSYEQYF
V gene: TRBV5-1; clone size: few; D gene: .; J gene: TRBJ1-3; CDR3 DNA: TGCGCCAGCAGCTTGGAAGGGGGCTCTGGAAACACCATATATTTT; CDR3 protein: CASSLEGGSGNTIYF
V gene: TRBV28; clone size: few; D gene: .; J gene: TRBJ1-2; CDR3 DNA: TGTGCCAGCACCCTGCCAGGGGCGGTCTATGGCTACACCTTC; CDR3 protein: CASTLPGAVYGYTF
V gene: TRBV29-1; clone size: .; D gene: .; J gene: TRBJ1-3; CDR3 DNA: TGCAGCGTTGCGCCAGACTCTGGAAACACCATATATTTT; CDR3 protein: CSVAPDSGNTIYF
V gene: TRBV5-1; clone size: .; D gene: .; J gene: TRBJ2-3; CDR3 DNA: TGCGCCAGCAGCGCGGGACTGGTGACTAGCACAGATACGCAGTATTTT; CDR3 protein: CASSAGLVTSTDTQYF
V gene: TRBV5-1; clone size: .; D gene: .; J gene: TRBJ2-7; CDR3 DNA: TGCGCCAGCAGCTTGGAAGTCGGGGAGCAGTACTTC; CDR3 protein: CASSLEVGEQYF
V gene: TRBV28; clone size: .; D gene: TRBD2; J gene: TRBJ2-5; CDR3 DNA: TGTGCCAGCAGACTAGCGGGAATTGGGGAGACCCAGTACTTC; CDR3 protein: CASRLAGIGETQYF
V gene: TRBV30; clone size: once; D gene: .; J gene: TRBJ2-3; CDR3 DNA: TGTGCCTGGAGTGTAGGACAGAGCACAGATACGCAGTATTTT; CDR3 protein: CAWSVGQSTDTQYF
V gene: TRBV28; clone size: .; D gene: TRBD1; J gene: TRBJ2-1; CDR3 DNA: TGTGCCAGCAGTTTATCAGGGGGTCCCCCCTACAATGAGCAGTTCTTC; CDR3 protein: CASSLSGGPPYNEQFF
V gene: TRBV7-9; clone size: few; D gene: TRBD1; J gene: TRBJ1-1; CDR3 DNA: TGTGCCAGCAGCAGGGAGCCTGGGACAGCTAATGAAGCTTTCTTT; CDR3 protein: CASSREPGTANEAFF
V gene: TRBV7-3; clone size: once; D gene: TRBD2; J gene: TRBJ2-7; CDR3 DNA: TGTGCCAGCAGCCTCGGGGCTAGCGGCCTCTACGAGCAGTACTTC; CDR3 protein: CASSLGASGLYEQYF
V gene: TRBV30; clone size: .; D gene: TRBD1; J gene: TRBJ1-2; CDR3 DNA: TGTGCCTGGAACAGGGGTAACTATGGCTACACCTTC; CDR3 protein: CAWNRGNYGYTF
V gene: TRBV7-2; clone size: .; D gene: .; J gene: TRBJ2-7; CDR3 DNA: TGTGCCAGCAGCGAAGCGGGTACCGAGCAGTACTTC; CDR3 protein: CASSEAGTEQYF
V gene: TRBV18; clone size: .; D gene: .; J gene: TRBJ1-4; CDR3 DNA: TGTGCCAGCTCATTGCGGATGAGGGATGAAAAACTGTTTTTT; CDR3 protein: CASSLRMRDEKLFF
V gene: TRBV25-1; clone size: .; D gene: .; J gene: TRBJ1-4; CDR3 DNA: TGTGCCAGCAGTGATCCAGGGATGGAAAAACTGTTTTTT; CDR3 protein: CASSDPGMEKLFF
V gene: TRBV2; clone size: .; D gene: TRBD2; J gene: TRBJ2-7; CDR3 DNA: TGTGCCAGCGGCCGACTAGCGGGGTCCTACGAGCAGTACTTC; CDR3 protein: CASGRLAGSYEQYF
V gene: TRBV7-2; clone size: .; D gene: .; J gene: TRBJ2-7; CDR3 DNA: TGTGCCAGCAGCCCAGGACAGCCCTACGAGCAGTACTTC; CDR3 protein: CASSPGQPYEQYF
V gene: TRBV4-2; clone size: .; D gene: TRBD2; J gene: TRBJ2-3; CDR3 DNA: TGTGCCAGCAGCCAAGAGGCTAGCGGGTGGTCAGATACGCAGTATTTT; CDR3 protein: CASSQEASGWSDTQYF
V gene: TRBV11-2; clone size: .; D gene: TRBD1; J gene: TRBJ2-7; CDR3 DNA: TGTGCCAGCAGCTTGGACAGGGACTACGAGCAGTACTTC; CDR3 protein: CASSLDRDYEQYF